This entry describes one T cell receptor (beta chain). This record comes from a study of control samples from healthy donors and cancer patients. Germline CDR1 and CDR2: GTSNPN and SVGIG (reference sequence). V was trimmed by 1 base and J by 3 bases, leaving 12 bases between them. This CDR3 has 14 residues. Clones were read by immunoSEQ multiplex PCR, and TCRdb kept only the in-frame ones, dropping some. There are more than 95,000 clones in the sample; 93% occur only once, and about 2.6% lies in the top ten. The sample taken for sequencing was blood. The sequence derives from a man aged 25 to 40 in good health. This chain connects TRBV30 to TRBJ2-5; tentatively, D is TRBD2 (5 bases). The CDR3 sequence is CAWSGGNLKETQYF. In DNA form, the CDR3 reads TGTGCCTGGAGTGGAGGGAATCTAAAAGAGACCCAGTACTTC.